Listed below are T cell receptor beta chains from one sample, sequenced in a study of PD-1 blockade in classical Hodgkin lymphoma. The repertoire was sequenced with immunoSEQ multiplex PCR; TCRdb's copy has only in-frame clones and lacks some. The sample yields just under 65,000 clones, about 89% seen once. This sample comprised peripheral blood mononuclear cells (PBMCs), obtained before the fourth cycle of nivolumab. All receptors derive from a human donor with classical Hodgkin lymphoma. CDR3s leave out the opening cysteine and the closing phenylalanine or tryptophan. Where a row states a size, it is once, few, many or the class of an expanded clone; other rows omit it.

clone size: .
V gene: TRBV29-1
J gene: TRBJ1-1
CDR3 protein: SVVGKWVSEAF

clone size: .
V gene: TRBV5-1
J gene: TRBJ2-1
CDR3 protein: ASSGSGSSYNEQF

clone size: .
V gene: TRBV6-1
J gene: TRBJ1-5
CDR3 protein: ASSLTGNNQPQH

clone size: .
V gene: TRBV7-9
J gene: TRBJ1-6
CDR3 protein: ASSLSGLTLGSPLH

clone size: few
V gene: TRBV4-1
J gene: TRBJ2-2
CDR3 protein: ASSQEWTGELF

clone size: .
V gene: TRBV7-2
J gene: TRBJ2-7
CDR3 protein: ASSLQGRPSYEQY

clone size: few
V gene: TRBV7-8
J gene: TRBJ2-2
CDR3 protein: ASSSWGSPGELF

clone size: .
V gene: TRBV19
J gene: TRBJ2-7
CDR3 protein: ASSAGQGPYYEQY

clone size: .
V gene: TRBV5-4
J gene: TRBJ1-2
CDR3 protein: ASSWPNWGYT

clone size: .
V gene: TRBV5-6
J gene: TRBJ2-3
CDR3 protein: ASIYRTGVGDTQY

clone size: .
V gene: TRBV18
J gene: TRBJ2-7
CDR3 protein: ASSPTPGPTGGEQY

clone size: .
V gene: TRBV14
J gene: TRBJ2-7
CDR3 protein: ASSQDRSSSLPKDEQY

clone size: .
V gene: TRBV5-8
J gene: TRBJ1-1
CDR3 protein: ASSFRRTEAF

clone size: .
V gene: TRBV5-4
J gene: TRBJ2-1
CDR3 protein: ASSLTSGAYNEQF

clone size: .
V gene: TRBV19
J gene: TRBJ1-6
CDR3 protein: ASSMALGAGTNSPLH

clone size: .
V gene: TRBV7-2
J gene: TRBJ1-1
CDR3 protein: ASSRQGTTEAF

clone size: .
V gene: TRBV2
J gene: TRBJ1-1
CDR3 protein: ASKSFLVGTEAF

clone size: .
V gene: TRBV7-9
J gene: TRBJ1-2
CDR3 protein: ASSRQGGLYGYT

clone size: .
V gene: TRBV27
J gene: TRBJ2-3
CDR3 protein: ASSLASTDTQY

clone size: .
V gene: TRBV2
J gene: TRBJ1-5
CDR3 protein: ASRPTEVSYSNQPQH

clone size: .
V gene: TRBV7-9
J gene: TRBJ1-2
CDR3 protein: ASSQEEGEGYT

clone size: .
V gene: TRBV11-3
J gene: TRBJ2-1
CDR3 protein: ASSFQGASYNEQF

clone size: .
V gene: TRBV6-5
J gene: TRBJ1-1
CDR3 protein: ASSYPDPRAGEAF

clone size: once
V gene: TRBV6-5
J gene: TRBJ1-3
CDR3 protein: ATQGSGNTIY

clone size: .
V gene: TRBV19
J gene: TRBJ2-3
CDR3 protein: ASALAGGIDTQY

clone size: .
V gene: TRBV19
J gene: TRBJ1-5
CDR3 protein: ASSITQGGIQPQH

clone size: .
V gene: TRBV19
J gene: TRBJ2-7
CDR3 protein: ASTFQGQGTYEQY

clone size: .
V gene: TRBV4-2
J gene: TRBJ1-6
CDR3 protein: ASSQDPGANSPLH

clone size: .
V gene: TRBV12-5
J gene: TRBJ2-7
CDR3 protein: ASGPGGFPYEQY

clone size: .
V gene: TRBV28
J gene: TRBJ1-1
CDR3 protein: ASRGNTEAF

clone size: .
V gene: TRBV5-1
J gene: TRBJ1-2
CDR3 protein: ASSLEAGTNYGYT

clone size: .
V gene: TRBV19
J gene: TRBJ1-1
CDR3 protein: ASSITPRGTEAF

clone size: few
V gene: TRBV6-5
J gene: TRBJ1-6
CDR3 protein: ASSRRNSPLH

clone size: .
V gene: TRBV6-5
J gene: TRBJ2-7
CDR3 protein: VTDGYEQY

clone size: .
V gene: TRBV6-1
J gene: TRBJ2-3
CDR3 protein: ASSELADSTDTQY

clone size: once
V gene: TRBV5-1
J gene: TRBJ1-6
CDR3 protein: ASSLSGDYNSPLH

clone size: .
V gene: TRBV6-1
J gene: TRBJ1-5
CDR3 protein: ASSTDSTVQPQH

clone size: .
V gene: TRBV2
J gene: TRBJ1-1
CDR3 protein: ASRVTGINTEAF

clone size: .
V gene: TRBV6-5
J gene: TRBJ2-7
CDR3 protein: ASSYAGDPREQY

clone size: .
V gene: TRBV28
J gene: TRBJ1-2
CDR3 protein: ASNQTPARDGYT

clone size: .
V gene: TRBV5-4
J gene: TRBJ2-2
CDR3 protein: ASSTGEAGELF